This section outlines one T cell receptor (beta chain) sequence together with its context. Those who participated ranged in age from roughly 18 to 100 years and resided in about two dozen US areas. Participants' reported clinical history set cohort assignment. Authors' analysis steps: Cell counts per sample came from amplifying reference gene primers. Assay: immunoSEQ multiplex PCR; the TCRdb copy retains only in-frame clones and omits some. V, J and clone size were drawn from that table, and D and trimming were deduced from the DNA. Seen here are some 490,000 clones, about 85% observed once, and the top ten hold 8.3%. V lost 2 bases and J lost 3, with 10 bases in between. The CDR3 has 14 residues. Germline CDR1 SGHAT, CDR2 FQNNGV. The data originate from a study of blood T cell repertoires in COVID-19. Study-level information: PBMCs, B-cell-depleted T cells, or T cells provided the cDNA or gDNA that made up the material.

The sequencing sample was made of PBMCs or T cells enriched from blood (not recorded which). The sequence derives from a woman in her fifties or sixties who had recovered from COVID-19. This chain links TRBV11-2 with TRBJ1-2; D not resolved. In nucleotides, the CDR3 is TGTGCCAGCAGCTTAAGGCTGGAGGACTATGGCTACACCTTC. This translates into CASSLRLEDYGYTF.